These T cell receptor beta chains were read from a single sample in a study of cytomegalovirus exposure and HLA in healthy donors. The method was immunoSEQ multiplex PCR; TCRdb's version includes in-frame clones alone and lacks a portion of them. This sample has around 150,000 clones, with 60% to 80% found just once. Material: PBMCs. All receptors come from a woman aged 25 to 39 in good health and CMV-seronegative. CDR3s include the opening cysteine and the closing phenylalanine or tryptophan. Each record gives: D gene, V gene, J gene, clone size, CDR3 DNA, CDR3 protein. A D gene is named only where the DNA matches it firmly. Clone size appears in some rows only: once, few, many, or a class for an expanded clone.

>TRBD1|TRBV6-6|TRBJ1-5|.
TGTGCCAGCAGTACGACCGGGACAGGGAATCAGCCCCAGCATTTT
CASSTTGTGNQPQHF
>.|TRBV6-6|TRBJ1-5|.
TGTGCCAGCAGTACCGGAGGCTATAGCAATCAGCCCCAGCATTTT
CASSTGGYSNQPQHF
>.|TRBV5-1|TRBJ1-1|.
TGCGCCAGCAGCTTGGACAGATTAAGCACTGAAGCTTTCTTT
CASSLDRLSTEAFF
>TRBD1|TRBV9|TRBJ1-1|.
TGTGCCAGCAGCGCAAAACAGGGGCTGAACACTGAAGCTTTCTTT
CASSAKQGLNTEAFF
>TRBD1|TRBV5-4|TRBJ1-6|.
TGTGCCAGCAGCCAGGGACAGGCTCATTACAATTCACCCCTCCACTTT
CASSQGQAHYNSPLHF
>TRBD1|TRBV9|TRBJ2-3|once
TGTGCCAGCAGCGACGACAGGGGAGGTACAGATACGCAGTATTTT
CASSDDRGGTDTQYF
>TRBD2|TRBV5-1|TRBJ2-1|.
TGCGCCAGCAGCTTGGGTAGCGGGGGGGTATCTGAGCAGTTCTTC
CASSLGSGGVSEQFF
>.|TRBV5-4|TRBJ1-1|.
TGTGCCAGCAGCTTGGACGGGACGGGACTTTCGTCGCGCTTT
CASSLDGTGLSSRF
>TRBD1|TRBV5-6|TRBJ1-6|.
TGTGCCAGCAGCTACACGACAGGGATAAGGAATTCACCCCTCCACTTT
CASSYTTGIRNSPLHF
>.|TRBV19|TRBJ1-2|few
TGTGCCAGTAGTATCTCTAATTCTAACTATGGCTACACCTTC
CASSISNSNYGYTF
>.|TRBV10-3|TRBJ1-4|.
TGTGCCATCGGCCCCGAGCCGGGGGAATTGGAACTGTTTTTT
CAIGPEPGELELFF
>.|TRBV14|TRBJ1-2|.
TGTGCCAGCAGCTCAGCAGGCCCTAACTATGGCTACACCTTC
CASSSAGPNYGYTF
>.|TRBV9|TRBJ1-5|.
TGTGCCAGCAGCGTAGATCCCAGGGAGGACCAGCCCCAGCATTTT
CASSVDPREDQPQHF
>.|TRBV6-5|TRBJ2-7|.
TGTGCCAGCAGCAGCGGGACACTTCGACCGGGAGAGCAGTACTTC
CASSSGTLRPGEQYF
>TRBD1|TRBV19|TRBJ1-2|.
TGTGCCAGTAGTATAAAGGGGGCTAGCGGCTACACCTTC
CASSIKGASGYTF
>.|TRBV5-4|TRBJ2-3|.
TGTGCCAGCAGCTTCAACGTAGGCACAGATACGCAGTATTTT
CASSFNVGTDTQYF
>TRBD1|TRBV15|TRBJ1-5|.
TGTGCCACCAGCAGAGATTTCGGACAGGGTCAGCCCCAGCATTTT
CATSRDFGQGQPQHF
>TRBD1|TRBV7-2|TRBJ2-1|.
TGTGCCAGCAGCTTAAGGAGCGCGACAGGGAACTACAATGAGCAGTTCTTC
CASSLRSATGNYNEQFF
>TRBD2|TRBV10-3|TRBJ2-1|once
TGTGCCATCAGTGAGGGGAGCGGGGGGGCTATGAATGAGCAGTTCTTC
CAISEGSGGAMNEQFF
>TRBD2|TRBV11-2|TRBJ2-1|.
TGTGCCAGCAGCTTCTCCAGGACTAGCGGGGGCGAGGATGAGCAGTTCTTC
CASSFSRTSGGEDEQFF
>TRBD2|TRBV7-7|TRBJ2-3|once
TGTGCTAGCAGCCGGACTAGCGGGGGCACAGATACGCAGTATTTT
CASSRTSGGTDTQYF
>TRBD1|TRBV5-6|TRBJ1-5|.
TGTGCCAGCAGCTCTCGGACAGGGGGCTCGGTTCAGCCCCAGCATTTT
CASSSRTGGSVQPQHF
>.|TRBV5-1|TRBJ2-1|.
TGCGCCAGCAGCTTGGAAGGCGGGGCTTACAATGAGCAGTTCTTC
CASSLEGGAYNEQFF
>.|TRBV5-1|TRBJ2-1|.
TGCGCCAGCAGCTTGTCGTTACAGGCCTATAATGAGCAGTTCTTC
CASSLSLQAYNEQFF
>TRBD1|TRBV19|TRBJ1-2|.
TGTGCCAGTAGTGATCACAGGGGCACTAACTATGGCTACACCTTC
CASSDHRGTNYGYTF
>TRBD2|TRBV6-6|TRBJ2-2|.
TGTGCCAGCAGTTTTACTAGCGGGGCCGGGGAGCTGTTTTTT
CASSFTSGAGELFF
>.|TRBV2|TRBJ1-2|.
TGTGCCAAAACAGGGAACTATGGCTACACCTTC
CAKTGNYGYTF
>.|TRBV7-8|TRBJ1-1|.
TGTGCCAGCAGCTTTCAAACCAGGGCGTTGAAGGCTTTCTTT
CASSFQTRALKAFF
>.|TRBV13|TRBJ1-3|.
TGTGCCAGCAGCGGGGAAAATTACAGGGCTCAAAACACCATATATTTT
CASSGENYRAQNTIYF
>.|TRBV29-1|TRBJ1-1|.
TGCAGCGTTGTGAGGCAGCTAAACACTGAAGCTTTCTTT
CSVVRQLNTEAFF
>.|TRBV19|TRBJ1-2|.
TGTGCCAGTAGTATAGATCCAACCTCCGGACAGAAAGATGGCTACACCTTC
CASSIDPTSGQKDGYTF
>.|TRBV6-1|TRBJ1-1|.
TGTGCCAGCAGTACCCGGGGGACTGAAGCTTTCTTT
CASSTRGTEAFF
>TRBD2|TRBV4-2|TRBJ2-1|.
TGTGCCAGCAGCCAAGACACGCTAGCGGGGGGTAATGAGCAGTTCTTC
CASSQDTLAGGNEQFF
>TRBD1|TRBV29-1|TRBJ2-2|few
TGCAGCGTTGGGGACAGGGGGAGAGCCGGGGAGCTGTTTTTT
CSVGDRGRAGELFF
>.|TRBV12-5|TRBJ1-1|.
TGTGCTAGTGGTTTGGCCCTCGGGGGTGAAGCTTTCTTT
CASGLALGGEAFF
>.|TRBV11-3|TRBJ1-1|once
TGTGCCAGCAGCGGCGGGTCCTCGAACACTGAAGCTTTCTTT
CASSGGSSNTEAFF
>TRBD1|TRBV19|TRBJ1-1|.
TGTGCCACTATGGGACAGGCAAATGAAGCTTTCTTT
CATMGQANEAFF
>.|TRBV23-1|TRBJ1-1|.
TGCGAGGGGGACGGGGTTAACACTGAAGCTTTCTTT
CEGDGVNTEAFF